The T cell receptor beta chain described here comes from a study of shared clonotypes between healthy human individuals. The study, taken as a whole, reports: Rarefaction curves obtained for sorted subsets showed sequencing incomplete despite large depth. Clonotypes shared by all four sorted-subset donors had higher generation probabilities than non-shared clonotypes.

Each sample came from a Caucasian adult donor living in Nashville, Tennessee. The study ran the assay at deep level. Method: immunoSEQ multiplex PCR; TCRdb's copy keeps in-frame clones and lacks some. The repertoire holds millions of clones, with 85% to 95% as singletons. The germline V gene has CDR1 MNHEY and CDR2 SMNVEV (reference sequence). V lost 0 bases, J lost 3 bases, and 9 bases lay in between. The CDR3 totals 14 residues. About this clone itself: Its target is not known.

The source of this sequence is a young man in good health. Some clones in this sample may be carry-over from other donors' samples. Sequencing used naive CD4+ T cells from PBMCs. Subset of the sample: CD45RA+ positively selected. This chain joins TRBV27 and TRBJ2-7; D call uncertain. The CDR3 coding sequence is TGTGCCAGCAGTTTATCACGAGGTGACTACGAGCAGTACTTC. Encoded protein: CASSLSRGDYEQYF.